What follows are 22 T cell receptor beta chains derived from one specimen sequenced in a study of T cell responses to AZD1222 COVID-19 vaccine. Profiled with immunoSEQ multiplex PCR; TCRdb holds only in-frame clones, not every one. The sample carries 140,000 to 150,000 clones, around nine tenths recorded once. The sequencing here drew on peripheral blood, taken on day 0 of AZD1222 vaccination. These receptors all stem from an adult in good health.

This clone was observed a few times. The chain combines TRBV5-1 with TRBJ2-1; no reliable D call. Trimming removed 4 bases at V and 7 bases at J, with 9 bases between. Germline V lookup: CDR1 SGHRS, CDR2 YFSETQ. The CDR3 totals 12 residues. The CDR3 DNA reads as TGCGCCAGCAGCGGCAGGCTAAATGAGCAGTTCTTC. Its protein is CASSGRLNEQFF. Full variable domain (missing parts from reference TRBV5-1 and TRBJ2-1): KAGVTQTPRYLIKTRGQQVTLSCSPISGHRSVSWYQQTPGQGLQFLFEYFSETQRNKGNFPGRFSGRQFSNSRSEMNVSTLELGDSALYLCASSGRLNEQFFGPGTRLTVL.

The CDR3 loop reads CSVEARLAKNIQYF. The CDR3 nucleotides are TGCAGCGTTGAAGCTCGTCTAGCCAAAAACATTCAGTACTTC. This rearrangement joins TRBV29-1 to TRBJ2-4; D is unclear. The CDR3 contains 14 residues. Per the germline V gene, CDR1 is SQVTM and CDR2 is ANQGSEA. V was pared by 1 base and J by 0 bases, with 7 bases between.

CDR3 loop: CASSGLQRPSSYEQYF. CDR3 DNA sequence: TGTGCCAGCAGTGGGTTGCAGCGCCCGAGCTCCTACGAGCAGTACTTC. The genes are TRBV2 and TRBJ2-7; no reliable D call. Germline CDR1 reads SNHLY; CDR2 reads FYNNEI. This CDR3 is built from 16 residues. The ends were cut back, 4 bases at V and 0 bases at J, with 16 bases in the middle.

The chain employs TRBV5-1 and TRBJ2-7; 13 positions agree with TRBD2. Germline-derived CDR1 and CDR2 are SGHRS and YFSETQ. The CDR3 contains 14 residues. The trim removed 7 bases at V and 6 bases at J, leaving 7 bases unmatched. The CDR3 region is CASGTTSGRAEQYF. The CDR3 DNA is TGCGCCAGCGGAACTACTAGCGGGAGGGCCGAGCAGTACTTC.

This clone was seen repeatedly, ten times or more. This chain uses TRBV12-3 or TRBV12-4 with TRBJ1-5; D is uncertain. V was trimmed by 4 bases and J by 9 bases, leaving 13 bases between them. This CDR3 is 13 amino acids long. The chain's CDR3 is CASSSKVLGPQHF. DNA of the CDR3: TGTGCCAGCAGTTCCAAGGTTTTAGGGCCCCAGCATTTT.

The rearrangement links TRBV30 to TRBJ1-5, with 8 bases fitting TRBD1. Germline trimming cut 7 bases from V and 6 bases from J; bases unmatched to any gene: 8. Germline values: CDR1 GTSNPN, CDR2 SVGIG (reference sequence). The CDR3 runs 13 residues. Here the CDR3 reads CAYHQGAAQPQHF. DNA of the CDR3: TGTGCCTACCATCAGGGGGCGGCTCAGCCCCAGCATTTT.

The chain combines TRBV20-1 with TRBJ2-2; maybe TRBD2 (6 bases). The CDR3 spans 13 residues. Germline loops: CDR1 DFQATT, CDR2 SNEGSKA (reference sequence). Trimming removed 3 bases from V and 8 bases from J, with 13 bases in between. CDR3 amino acids: CSASSGGIGELFF. The CDR3 nucleotides are TGCAGTGCTAGTAGTGGCGGGATTGGGGAGCTGTTTTTT.

The rearrangement joins TRBV6-1 to TRBJ1-2; D not certain. Germline values: CDR1 MNHNS, CDR2 SASEGT. The V gene lost 2 bases and the J gene lost 8 bases, with 18 bases spanning the gap. The CDR3 loop spans 15 amino acids. The CDR3: CASSEFSRVSRGYTF. The CDR3 region has the DNA TGTGCCAGCAGTGAATTCTCACGGGTGTCGAGAGGCTACACCTTC.

The rearrangement joins TRBV7-2 to TRBJ2-1; 7 nucleotides line up with TRBD2. Germline lookup yields CDR1 SGHTA and CDR2 FQGNSA. V was clipped by 5 bases and J by 3 bases; unmatched bases: 7. The CDR3 has 15 residues. The CDR3 spells CASSLSGRNYNEQFF. DNA of the CDR3: TGTGCCAGCAGCCTTAGCGGGCGAAACTACAATGAGCAGTTCTTC.

The V and J genes are TRBV6-2 or TRBV6-3 and TRBJ2-7; TRBD2 might be the D (5 bases). The V gene's germline CDR1 is MNHEY and CDR2 SVGEGT. The V gene lost 10 bases and the J gene lost 5 bases, with 18 bases spanning the gap. The CDR3 contains 13 residues. For the CDR3, the DNA is TGTGCCACCTGTTATTCCGGAGGCCACGAGCAGTACTTC. It translates to CATCYSGGHEQYF.

The V gene is TRBV7-2, the J gene TRBJ1-1; D perhaps matches TRBD1 (5 bases). Trimming removed 2 bases from V and 9 bases from J, with 13 bases in between. CDR3 length equals 13 residues. Germline lookup yields CDR1 SGHTA and CDR2 FQGNSA. Here the CDR3 DNA reads TGTGCCAGCAGCTTACGATATCGACAGAAAGCTTTCTTT. Translated, it gives CASSLRYRQKAFF.

The chain employs TRBV5-1 and TRBJ2-5; 9 bases are a match to TRBD1. CDR3 length: 15 amino acids. Germline trimming cut 5 bases from V and 5 bases from J; bases unmatched to any gene: 10. The germline V gene has CDR1 SGHRS and CDR2 YFSETQ. CDR3: CASSHGDRDGETQYF. Written as DNA, the CDR3 is TGCGCCAGCAGTCACGGGGACAGGGACGGTGAGACCCAGTACTTC. The variable domain in full, with the rest retrieved from reference TRBV5-1 and TRBJ2-5, is KAGVTQTPRYLIKTRGQQVTLSCSPISGHRSVSWYQQTPGQGLQFLFEYFSETQRNKGNFPGRFSGRQFSNSRSEMNVSTLELGDSALYLCASSHGDRDGETQYFGPGTRLLVL.

This clone came up once. The chain is built from TRBV7-2 and TRBJ1-1, with D perhaps matching TRBD1 (6 bases). The CDR3 has 13 amino acids. Trimming shortened V by 4 bases and J by 10 bases, and 16 bases separated the two germline ends. Per the germline V gene, CDR1 is SGHTA and CDR2 is FQGNSA. The CDR3 here is CASSYRQEGGAFF. The DNA of the CDR3 is TGTGCCAGCAGCTACCGACAGGAAGGGGGAGCTTTCTTT.

This chain uses TRBV7-2 with TRBJ2-1; 12 nucleotides line up with TRBD2. CDR1 is SGHTA, CDR2 FQGNSA, per germline. CDR3 length equals 16 residues. Trimming removed 5 bases from V and 9 bases from J; junction bases left unmatched: 11. CDR3 in amino acids: CASSVASGRGSGEQFF. The CDR3 DNA sequence: TGTGCCAGCAGCGTGGCTAGCGGGAGGGGCTCCGGTGAGCAGTTCTTC.

This sequence joins TRBV14 and TRBJ2-7, with 8 nucleotides matching TRBD2. Germline CDR1 SGHDN, CDR2 FVKESK. Trimming at V came to 0 bases and at J to 3 bases, leaving 16 bases not matched to a gene. The CDR3 has 19 amino acids. The CDR3 DNA reads TGTGCCAGCAGCCAAGAGGACAGCCAGACTAGCGTCGGGCTCTACGAGCAGTACTTC. Its translation is CASSQEDSQTSVGLYEQYF.

This clone was found once. This chain links TRBV6-1 with TRBJ2-7, with D unclear. V lost 3 bases and J lost 2, with 11 bases in between. The germline CDR1 and CDR2 sequences are MNHNS and SASEGT. This CDR3 spans 14 amino acids. The CDR3 is CASSDNPGPYEQYF. For the CDR3, the DNA is TGTGCCAGCAGTGATAACCCAGGCCCCTACGAGCAGTACTTC.

This clone has only one observation. This chain connects TRBV7-3 to TRBJ1-6; D is undetermined. V lost 2 bases and J 10 bases, leaving 6 bases between the germline ends. The CDR3 spans 12 residues. Germline CDR1 SGHTA, CDR2 FQGTGA. CDR3 sequence: CASSLYGSPLHF. The CDR3 region has the DNA TGTGCCAGCAGCTTATATGGATCACCCCTCCACTTT.

The V and J genes are TRBV7-2 and TRBJ1-3, with D unresolved. The V gene's germline CDR1 is SGHTA and CDR2 FQGNSA. CDR3 length equals 12 residues. The germline V and J ends were trimmed by 5 bases and 4 bases, with 6 bases remaining between them. The CDR3, as DNA: TGTGCCAGCAGCCCTCAGGGAAACACCATATATTTT. It yields the protein CASSPQGNTIYF.

This chain connects TRBV30 to TRBJ2-3; D not certain. This CDR3 is 17 amino acids long. Trimming shortened V by 5 bases and J by 2 bases, and 23 bases separated the two germline ends. CDR1 is GTSNPN, CDR2 SVGIG, per germline (reference sequence). The CDR3 coding sequence is TGTGCCTGGGGCAGGATAGGGCTAGAGCCCCTCACAGATACGCAGTATTTT. It specifies CAWGRIGLEPLTDTQYF.

Only one count was recorded for this clone. The chain uses TRBV27 and TRBJ1-1; D is undetermined. This CDR3 has 13 residues. The V end was cut by 6 bases, the J end by 3 bases, with 11 bases between. The V gene's germline CDR1 is MNHEY and CDR2 SMNVEV (reference sequence). CDR3 sequence reads: CASRRQTYTEAFF. CDR3 bases: TGTGCCAGCAGACGGCAGACGTACACTGAAGCTTTCTTT.

The V call is TRBV5-5, the J call TRBJ1-5; D is undetermined. Trimming pared 0 bases from V and 4 bases from J, leaving 8 bases between. Germline CDR1 SGHKS, CDR2 YYEKEE (reference sequence). The length of the CDR3 is 14 residues. Here the CDR3 reads CASSLGHTNQPQHF. The DNA of the CDR3 is TGTGCCAGCAGCTTGGGACATACGAATCAGCCCCAGCATTTT.

The genes are TRBV11-2 and TRBJ1-1; the D is unclear. The CDR3 is 14 amino acids. The V gene lost 5 bases and the J gene lost 1 base, with 11 bases spanning the gap. Germline values: CDR1 SGHAT, CDR2 FQNNGV. CDR3 in amino acids: CASSQRLGNTEAFF. CDR3 nucleotide sequence: TGTGCCAGCAGCCAGAGACTGGGGAACACTGAAGCTTTCTTT.